This TCR beta chain was obtained from a study of blood T cell repertoires in COVID-19. Study at large: T cells, B-cell-depleted T cells, or PBMCs provided the cDNA or gDNA that served as material.

The repertoire was sequenced with immunoSEQ multiplex PCR; TCRdb's copy has only in-frame clones and lacks some. This sample has roughly 200,000 clones, with 88% found just once. This sequence originates from a man aged 18 to 30 with active or convalescent COVID-19. Sequenced material: peripheral blood.

The CDR3 region is CASSPRTGASPLHF. The CDR3 DNA sequence: TGTGCCAGCAGTCCGAGGACAGGGGCTTCACCCCTCCACTTT. The chain couples TRBV6-6 to TRBJ1-6, with TRBD1 matching 9 bases. This CDR3 is 14 amino acids long. Germline loops: CDR1 MNHNY, CDR2 SVGAGI (reference sequence). With 5 bases clipped from V and 9 bases from J, the junction kept 5 bases outside the gene matches.